The sequence of this TCR beta chain was determined in a study of beta chain features in type 1 diabetes (dated by TCRdb to 2016 to 2018). General notes on the study: No differences in mean age, gender distribution, total cell number or subset yield were found between patients and healthy donors. The study compared the TCRB repertoires of sorted circulating CD4+ T cell subsets in recently diagnosed type 1 diabetes patients with those in matched healthy donors. Naive and central memory subsets were obtained from all 30 or so donors, but regulatory and stem cell-like memory subsets were isolated from only 8 patients and roughly 8 healthy donors. A total of roughly 100,000,000 sorted cells were examined across all samples, and the number of cells per subset was strongly correlated with RNA yield.

A single peripheral blood draw of about 116 mL on average was collected from each donor into heparinised tubes. A BD FACSAria II was used to sort naive, central memory, regulatory and stem cell-like memory CD4+ T cells with a panel that included CD45RO, CCR7, CD25, CD127, CD95 and CD27. A purity above 95% was achieved for all sorted populations. PBMCs were separated immediately by Lymphoprep density gradient centrifugation and were stained directly, without being cultured. Samples were stained and sorted in pairs, with one healthy donor and one patient per experiment, so that batch effects were minimized. The V and J ends are trimmed by 5 bases and 1 base, leaving 14 bases between them. CDR1 SGHDT and CDR2 YYEEEE were looked up in the germline V gene. The CDR3, from cysteine to phenylalanine, totals 15 residues. Only CDR3 DNA is held: 45 bases, read in frame from base 1. Turning to this clone: Its antigen target is currently unknown. Base qualities were left out, and no much larger clone turns up one base away.

The High Capacity cDNA Reverse Transcription Kit was used to reverse transcribe all of the isolated RNA, meaning that expressed TCRB transcripts were what got sequenced. Naive, central memory and regulatory T cell samples underwent deep immunoSEQ sequencing, averaging about 3.57 million total reads per sample. Sorted cells were lysed in RLT buffer and RNA was extracted with DNase-treated RNeasy Micro or Mini kits, depending on cell number. To prevent cross-contamination, every cell subset was processed on its own, while patient and healthy donor samples were processed together. TCRB sequences were amplified from cDNA with the immunoSEQ multiplex PCR, producing 87-bp fragments spanning the CDR3 region. Amplicons were sequenced on the Illumina HiSeq platform. The authors' pipeline ran thus. PCR bias was computationally corrected using synthetic template baselines, reads within Hamming distance 2 were collapsed, and singletons that could not be merged were discarded. Reads were aligned to IMGT to assign V, D and J genes, CDR3 length, and insertions or deletions at six rearrangement sites. Clonotype counts were normalized to sorted cell number within each subset before computing true diversity and Gini coefficients with the tcR R package. Repertoire sharing was quantified using the overlap coefficient calculated on TCRB nucleotide sequences. In its TCRdb copy, this immuneACCESS table keeps in-frame sequences only and misses some clones. Where compared with another copy, unresolved V genes explain less than half of these, and the others have no known cause. V and J calls and clone size are those listed in that table; D and trimming were worked out from the DNA. The sample profile shows approximately 170,000 clones; roughly 9% of them were found once. 2.3% of the sample is held by the ten biggest clonotypes.

The full study reports these points: Because cDNA was sequenced instead of genomic DNA, activated cells with high expression could be over-represented, although the groups did not differ in activation or CD3 levels. At VDJ recombination sites, type 1 diabetes patients had fewer insertions and more deleted nucleotides, which implies abnormalities in thymic rearrangement. Naive, central memory and regulatory TCRB repertoires appeared to be more alike among patients than among healthy donors. In all four CD4+ subsets, TCRB CDR3 length was moderately but significantly shorter in type 1 diabetes patients. PCR might favor shorter templates, but patient and control samples were amplified and corrected together, so any skew would affect both groups equally. Because the HLA sub-analyses included only small numbers of individuals, any influence of HLA type on TCRB rearrangement was left unresolved.

The sequence links TRBV5-6 to TRBJ2-3; TRBD2 could be the D gene, as 6 bases match. This clonotype was sampled from a woman between 18 and 29 years old in good health. The sequencing input was central memory CD4+ T cells from blood. The DNA reads TGTGCCAGCAGAAGGCGGGGAAGGGGCACAGATACGCAGTATTTT. It specifies CASRRRGRGTDTQYF.